The source of this TCR beta chain is a study of beta chain features in type 1 diabetes. As concerns this clone: Its antigen is not known.

CDR1 is MDHEN, CDR2 SYDVKM, per germline. V was pared by 4 bases and J by 7 bases, with 4 bases of the junction left unmatched. The CDR3 runs 14 residues. Notes on the study in general: Patients' naive, central memory and Treg TCRB repertoires seemed closer to one another than those of healthy donors. Junctions at VDJ sites from type 1 diabetes patients had fewer insertions and more deletions.

Investigators reverse transcribed all isolated RNA, so they sequenced expressed TCRB transcripts. Sequencing was performed with immunoSEQ multiplex PCR; in TCRdb, only in-frame clones are kept and a portion is missing. The data show about 290,000 clones, about 8.5% seen once. What was sequenced was central memory CD4+ T cells from blood. The source is a woman between 18 and 29 years old in good health. V and J are TRBV28 and TRBJ1-6, with 7 bases lining up with TRBD1. As DNA, the CDR3 is TGTGCCAGCAGTTCCCCGGGACAGAATTCACCCCTCCACTTT. Its protein is CASSSPGQNSPLHF. The entire variable domain, with the rest obtained from reference TRBV28 and TRBJ1-6, is as follows: DVKVTQSSRYLVKRTGEKVFLECVQDMDHENMFWYRQDPGLGLRLIYFSYDVKMKEKGDIPEGYSVSREKKERFSLILESASTNQTSMYLCASSSPGQNSPLHFGNGTRLTVT.